Detailed here is one TCR beta chain. Repertoires were generated with immunoSEQ multiplex PCR, while TCRdb's copy carries only in-frame clones and drops some. The profile shows 40,000 to 60,000 clones, 80% to 85% of them singletons. This sample is part of a study of OX40 agonist ivuxolimab in advanced cancers. Prior autoimmune disease or systemic immunosuppression barred patients. The CDR3 is 16 amino acids. The germline V gene encodes CDR1 WNHNN and CDR2 SYGVQD (reference sequence). Trimming at V came to 4 bases and at J to 2 bases, leaving 4 bases not matched to a gene. The TCR originated in an adult with an advanced solid tumor such as melanoma, head and neck, liver or kidney cancer. The sequencing here drew on CD4+ or CD8+ T cells sorted from blood, taken in a trial of the OX40 agonist ivuxolimab. The rearrangement joins TRBV10-1 to TRBJ2-3, with TRBD2 matching over 12 bases. The DNA of the CDR3 is TGCGCCAGCAGTGCTGGACTAGCGGGACCCACAGATACGCAGTATTTT. Its translation: CASSAGLAGPTDTQYF.